This T cell receptor (beta chain) was captured in a study of cytomegalovirus exposure and HLA in healthy donors. About the research overall: The 95 to 150 validation repertoires and the 650 to 850 first-cohort repertoires shared a platform, a later analysis reported.

Some clones are missing from TCRdb's copy, which holds only in-frame ones; the method was immunoSEQ multiplex PCR. The sample yields 190,000 or so clones, about 80% seen once. Whole-study results and caveats: The dataset shows that most TCR sequences were rare, while some public TCRs occurred in many donors. The tendency of first-cohort TCR clusters to co-occur in the 110 or so validation repertoires emerged from a later analysis.

On this clone: The antigen is undetermined.

V shed 4 bases and J shed 0 bases, with 12 bases lying between them. The length of the CDR3 is 15 residues. CDR1 SGHNT and CDR2 YYREEE come from the germline V gene (reference sequence). This clonotype was sampled from a woman aged 18-29 years in good health and CMV-seropositive. Sequenced material: PBMCs. The chain recombines TRBV5-4 with TRBJ2-3; D not resolved. CDR3 amino acids: CASSATASSTDTQYF. In DNA form, the CDR3 reads TGTGCCAGCAGCGCTACAGCCTCTAGCACAGATACGCAGTATTTT.